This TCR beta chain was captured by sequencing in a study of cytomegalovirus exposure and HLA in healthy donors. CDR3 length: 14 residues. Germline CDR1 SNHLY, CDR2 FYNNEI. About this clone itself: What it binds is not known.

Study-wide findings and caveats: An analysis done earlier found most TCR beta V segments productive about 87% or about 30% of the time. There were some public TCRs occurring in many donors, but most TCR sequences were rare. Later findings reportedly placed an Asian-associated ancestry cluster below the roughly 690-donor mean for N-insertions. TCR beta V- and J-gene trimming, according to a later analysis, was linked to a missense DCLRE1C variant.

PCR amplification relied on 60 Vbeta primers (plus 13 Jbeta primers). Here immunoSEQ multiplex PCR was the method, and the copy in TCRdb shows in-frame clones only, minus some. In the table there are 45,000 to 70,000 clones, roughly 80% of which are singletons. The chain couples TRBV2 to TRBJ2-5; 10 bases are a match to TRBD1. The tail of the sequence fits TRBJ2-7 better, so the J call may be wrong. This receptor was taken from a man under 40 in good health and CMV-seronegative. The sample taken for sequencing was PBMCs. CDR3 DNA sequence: TGTGCCAGCAGGACGGGACAGGGGATCGACGAGCAGTACTTC. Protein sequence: CASRTGQGIDEQYF.